This is a list of T cell receptor beta chains from one sample in a study of OX40 agonist ivuxolimab in advanced cancers. Libraries were prepared by immunoSEQ multiplex PCR; TCRdb keeps only in-frame clonotypes and omits some of them. The data show about 35,000 clones, approximately 81% seen once. Specimen: CD4+ or CD8+ T cells sorted from blood, collected in a trial of the OX40 agonist ivuxolimab. These TCRs come from an adult with an advanced solid tumor such as melanoma, head and neck, liver or kidney cancer. Each CDR3 is given with its conserved first and last residue. The D gene is left open where the match is weak. Clone size is shown for a subset of rows, as once, few, many or a class of expanded clone.

TRBV5-1	-	TRBJ2-5	few	TGCGCCAGCAGCTTGGGGGGAGGTCAGGAGACCCAGTACTTC	CASSLGGGQETQYF
TRBV28	-	TRBJ1-5	-	TGTGCCAGCAGTCCATTACTTCCCTCATTTAACCAGCCCCAGCATTTT	CASSPLLPSFNQPQHF
TRBV2	TRBD1	TRBJ1-1	few	TGTGCCAGCAGTGGGGGACAGTTGAACACTGAAGCTTTCTTT	CASSGGQLNTEAFF
TRBV6-1	TRBD2	TRBJ2-7	once	TGTGCCAGCATCAAACTAGCGGGAGGGCCGTTCGAGCAGTACTTC	CASIKLAGGPFEQYF
TRBV11-3	-	TRBJ2-3	-	TGTGCCAGCAGCCCGTCTCAGACAGATACGCAGTATTTT	CASSPSQTDTQYF
TRBV10-3	-	TRBJ2-7	-	TGTGCCATCAAGGAGATGTACGAGCAGTACTTC	CAIKEMYEQYF
TRBV4-1	TRBD2	TRBJ2-5	-	TGCGCCAGCAGCCTGGGACTAGCGGGGGGGGAGACCCAGTACTTC	CASSLGLAGGETQYF
TRBV27	-	TRBJ1-6	-	TGTGCCAGCCGGCTGGGAGGCCGGGTGGGTAATTCACCCCTCCACTTT	CASRLGGRVGNSPLHF
TRBV28	-	TRBJ1-6	-	TGTGCCAGCAAAATAGGGTCCTATAATTCACCCCTCCACTTT	CASKIGSYNSPLHF
TRBV19	TRBD1	TRBJ2-6	-	TGTGCCAGTAGAGGACAGGGGGCTGGGGCCAACGTCCTGACTTTC	CASRGQGAGANVLTF
TRBV5-1	TRBD1	TRBJ1-6	-	TGCGCCAGCAGCGACAGGGGGTACGTGAATTCACCCCTCCACTTT	CASSDRGYVNSPLHF